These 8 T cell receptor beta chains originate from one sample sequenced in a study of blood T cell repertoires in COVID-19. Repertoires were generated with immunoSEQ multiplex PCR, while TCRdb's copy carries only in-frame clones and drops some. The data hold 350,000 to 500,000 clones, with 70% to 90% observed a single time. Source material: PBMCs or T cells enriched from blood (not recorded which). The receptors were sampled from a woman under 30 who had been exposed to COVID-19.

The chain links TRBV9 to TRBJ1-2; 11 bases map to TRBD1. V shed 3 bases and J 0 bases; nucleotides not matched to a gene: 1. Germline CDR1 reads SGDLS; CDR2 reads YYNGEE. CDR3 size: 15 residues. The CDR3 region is CASSAGQGANYGYTF. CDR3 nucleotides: TGTGCCAGCAGCGCGGGACAGGGGGCTAACTATGGCTACACCTTC.

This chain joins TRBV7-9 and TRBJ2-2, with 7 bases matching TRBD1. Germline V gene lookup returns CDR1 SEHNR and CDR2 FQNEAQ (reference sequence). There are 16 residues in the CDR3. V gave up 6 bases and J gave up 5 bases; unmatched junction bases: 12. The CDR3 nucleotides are TGTGCCAGCAGGATAGAAGACAGGGTTTGGACCGGGGAGCTGTTTTTT. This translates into CASRIEDRVWTGELFF.

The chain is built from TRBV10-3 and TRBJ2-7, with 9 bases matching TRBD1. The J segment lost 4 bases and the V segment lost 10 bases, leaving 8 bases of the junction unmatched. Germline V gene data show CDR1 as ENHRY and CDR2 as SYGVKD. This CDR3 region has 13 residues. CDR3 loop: CATTDRGAYEQYF. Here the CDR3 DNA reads TGTGCCACGACGGACAGGGGCGCGTACGAGCAGTACTTC.

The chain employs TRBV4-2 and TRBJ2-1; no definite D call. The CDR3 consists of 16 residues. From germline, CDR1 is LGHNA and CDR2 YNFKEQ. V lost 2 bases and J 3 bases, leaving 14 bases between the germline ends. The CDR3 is CASSQSGGTLYNEQFF. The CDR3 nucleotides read TGTGCCAGCAGCCAAAGTGGCGGAACTCTCTACAATGAGCAGTTCTTC.

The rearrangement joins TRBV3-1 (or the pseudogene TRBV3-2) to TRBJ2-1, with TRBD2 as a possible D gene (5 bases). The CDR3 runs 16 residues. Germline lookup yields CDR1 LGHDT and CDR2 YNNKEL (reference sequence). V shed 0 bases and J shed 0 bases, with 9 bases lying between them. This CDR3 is CASSQDGTSSYNEQFF. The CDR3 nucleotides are TGTGCCAGCAGCCAAGATGGTACTAGCTCCTACAATGAGCAGTTCTTC.

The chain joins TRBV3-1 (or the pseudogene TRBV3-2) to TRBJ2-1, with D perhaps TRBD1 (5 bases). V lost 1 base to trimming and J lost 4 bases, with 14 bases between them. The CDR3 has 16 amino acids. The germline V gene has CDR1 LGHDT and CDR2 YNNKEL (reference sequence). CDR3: CASSQGDSFKYNEQFF. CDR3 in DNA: TGTGCCAGCAGCCAAGGAGACAGTTTTAAGTACAATGAGCAGTTCTTC.

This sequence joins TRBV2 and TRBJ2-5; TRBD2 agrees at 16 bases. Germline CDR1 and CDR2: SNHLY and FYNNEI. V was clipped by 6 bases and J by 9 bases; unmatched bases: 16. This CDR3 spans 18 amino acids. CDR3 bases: TGTGCCAGCAGCACCACCGGGACTAGCGGGGGGGTTCAGTCGGCCCAGTACTTC. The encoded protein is CASSTTGTSGGVQSAQYF.

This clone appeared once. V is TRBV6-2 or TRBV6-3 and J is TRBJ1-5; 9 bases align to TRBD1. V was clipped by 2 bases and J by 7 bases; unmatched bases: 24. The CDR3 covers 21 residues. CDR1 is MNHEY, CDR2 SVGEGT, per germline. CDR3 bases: TGTGCCAGCAGTTACCGGATCCCCTACCCGGGACAGGGAAATTTCGAACAGCCCCAGCATTTT. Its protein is CASSYRIPYPGQGNFEQPQHF.